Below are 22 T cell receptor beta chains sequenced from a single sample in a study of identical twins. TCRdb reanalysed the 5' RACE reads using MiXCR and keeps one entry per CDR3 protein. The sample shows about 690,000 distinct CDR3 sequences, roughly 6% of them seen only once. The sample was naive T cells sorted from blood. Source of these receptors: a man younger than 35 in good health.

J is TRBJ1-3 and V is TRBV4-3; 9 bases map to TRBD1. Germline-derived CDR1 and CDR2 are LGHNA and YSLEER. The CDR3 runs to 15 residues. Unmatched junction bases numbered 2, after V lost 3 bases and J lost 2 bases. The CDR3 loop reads CASSQGQGAGNTIYF. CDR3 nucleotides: TGCGCCAGCAGCCAGGGACAGGGAGCTGGAAACACCATATATTTT.

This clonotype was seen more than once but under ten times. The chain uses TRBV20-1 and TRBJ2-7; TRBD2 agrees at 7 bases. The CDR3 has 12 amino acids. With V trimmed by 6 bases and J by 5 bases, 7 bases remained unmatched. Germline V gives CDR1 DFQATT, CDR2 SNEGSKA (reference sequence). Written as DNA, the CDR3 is TGCAGTGCCCATCGGGGGGTAAACGAGCAGTACTTC. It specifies CSAHRGVNEQYF.

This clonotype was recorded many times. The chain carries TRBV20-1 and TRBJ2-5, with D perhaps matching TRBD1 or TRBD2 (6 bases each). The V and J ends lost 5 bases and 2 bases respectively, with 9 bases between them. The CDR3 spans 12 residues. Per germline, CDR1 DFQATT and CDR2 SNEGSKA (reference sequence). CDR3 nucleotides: TGCAGTGCTGGAGGGGGACAAGAGACCCAGTACTTC. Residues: CSAGGGQETQYF.

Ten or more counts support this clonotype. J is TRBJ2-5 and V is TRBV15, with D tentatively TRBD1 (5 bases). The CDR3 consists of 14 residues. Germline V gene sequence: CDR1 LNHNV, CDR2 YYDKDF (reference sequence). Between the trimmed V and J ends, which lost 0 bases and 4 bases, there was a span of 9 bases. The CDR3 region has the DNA TGTGCCACCAGCAGAGAAGGCCAGGGAGAGACCCAGTACTTC. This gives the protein CATSREGQGETQYF.

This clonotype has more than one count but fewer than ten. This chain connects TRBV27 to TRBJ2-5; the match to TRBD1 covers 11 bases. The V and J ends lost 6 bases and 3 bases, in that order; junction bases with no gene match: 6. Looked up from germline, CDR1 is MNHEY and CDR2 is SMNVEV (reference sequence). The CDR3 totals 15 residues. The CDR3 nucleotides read TGTGCCAGCAGGAATAGGGACAGGGGGGAAGAGACCCAGTACTTC. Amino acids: CASRNRDRGEETQYF.

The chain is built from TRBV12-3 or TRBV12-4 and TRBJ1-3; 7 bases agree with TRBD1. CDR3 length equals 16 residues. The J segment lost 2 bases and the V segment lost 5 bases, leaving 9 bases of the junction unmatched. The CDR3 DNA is TGTGCCAGCAGTACCATGACAGGGCCCCCTGGAAACACCATATATTTT. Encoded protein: CASSTMTGPPGNTIYF.

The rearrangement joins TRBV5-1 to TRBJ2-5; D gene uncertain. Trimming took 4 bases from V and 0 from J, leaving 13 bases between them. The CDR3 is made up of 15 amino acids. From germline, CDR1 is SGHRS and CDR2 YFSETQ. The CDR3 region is CASSGTVRDQETQYF. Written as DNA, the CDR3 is TGCGCCAGCAGCGGCACGGTACGGGACCAAGAGACCCAGTACTTC.

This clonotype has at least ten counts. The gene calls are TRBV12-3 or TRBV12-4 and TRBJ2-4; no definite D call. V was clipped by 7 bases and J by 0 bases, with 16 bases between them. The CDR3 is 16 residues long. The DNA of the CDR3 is TGTGCCAGCACCACTCAGGATTCCATAGCCAAAAACATTCAGTACTTC. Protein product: CASTTQDSIAKNIQYF.

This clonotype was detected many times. The CDR3 region has the DNA TGTGCCACCAGAGGCAGGGTTGTTGGGACCACAAACATTCAGTACTTC. Protein: CATRGRVVGTTNIQYF. The chain couples TRBV24-1 to TRBJ2-4, with D perhaps TRBD1 or TRBD2 (5 bases each). The CDR3 has 16 amino acids. The V and J ends lost 7 bases and 6 bases respectively, with 21 bases between them. Germline-derived CDR1 and CDR2 are KGHDR and SFDVKD.

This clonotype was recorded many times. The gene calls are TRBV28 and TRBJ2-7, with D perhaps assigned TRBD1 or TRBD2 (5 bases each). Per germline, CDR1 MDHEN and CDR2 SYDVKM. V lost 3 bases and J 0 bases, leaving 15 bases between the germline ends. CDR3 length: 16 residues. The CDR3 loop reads CASSFTGTTDSYEQYF. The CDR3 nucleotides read TGTGCCAGCAGTTTTACCGGGACCACCGACTCCTACGAGCAGTACTTC.

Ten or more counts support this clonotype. The DNA for the CDR3 is TGCAGTGCCCAACTCTTAGGCGGGGGATCCTACGAGCAGTACTTC. Translated, it gives CSAQLLGGGSYEQYF. This chain joins TRBV20-1 and TRBJ2-7, with 7 bases that match TRBD2. This CDR3 is built from 15 residues. Germline CDR1 reads DFQATT; CDR2 reads SNEGSKA (reference sequence). The V segment lost 6 bases and the J segment 1 base; nucleotides outside the gene matches: 12.

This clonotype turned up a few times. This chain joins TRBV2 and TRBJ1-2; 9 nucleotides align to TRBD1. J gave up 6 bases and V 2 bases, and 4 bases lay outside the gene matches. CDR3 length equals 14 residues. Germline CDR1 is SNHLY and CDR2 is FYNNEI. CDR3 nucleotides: TGTGCCAGCAGTGAACAAGGACAGGGGAATGGCTACACCTTC. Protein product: CASSEQGQGNGYTF.

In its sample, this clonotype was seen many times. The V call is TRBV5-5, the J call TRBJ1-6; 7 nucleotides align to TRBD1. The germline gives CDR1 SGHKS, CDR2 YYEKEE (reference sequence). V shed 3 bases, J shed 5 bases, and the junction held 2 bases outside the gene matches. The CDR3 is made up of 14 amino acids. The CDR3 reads CASSSTGDNSPLHF. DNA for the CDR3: TGTGCCAGCAGCTCCACAGGGGATAATTCACCCCTCCACTTT.

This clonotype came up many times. CDR3: CASSAGGGYEQYF. The CDR3 DNA follows: TGTGCCAGCAGTGCAGGGGGCGGATACGAGCAGTACTTC. This chain links TRBV6-1 with TRBJ2-7; 8 nucleotides agree with TRBD1. The CDR3 contains 13 residues. J lost 4 bases, V lost 4 bases, and 3 bases had no gene match. Germline lookup yields CDR1 MNHNS and CDR2 SASEGT.

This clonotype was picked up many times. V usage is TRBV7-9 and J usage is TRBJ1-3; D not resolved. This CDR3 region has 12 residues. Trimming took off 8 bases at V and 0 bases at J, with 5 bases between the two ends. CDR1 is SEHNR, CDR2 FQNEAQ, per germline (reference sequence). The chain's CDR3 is CASGDSGNTIYF. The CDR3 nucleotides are TGTGCCAGCGGCGACTCTGGAAACACCATATATTTT. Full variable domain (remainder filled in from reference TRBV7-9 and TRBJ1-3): DTGVSQNPRHKITKRGQNVTFRCDPISEHNRLYWYRQTLGQGPEFLTYFQNEAQLEKSRLLSDRFSAERPKGSFSTLEIQRTEQGDSAMYLCASGDSGNTIYFGEGSWLTVV.

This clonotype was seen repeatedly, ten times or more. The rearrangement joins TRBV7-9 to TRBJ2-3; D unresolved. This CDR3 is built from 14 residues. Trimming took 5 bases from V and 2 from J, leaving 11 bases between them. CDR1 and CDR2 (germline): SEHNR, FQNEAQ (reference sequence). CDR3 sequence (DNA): TGTGCCAGCAGCCCGGGCTTAGCCACAGATACGCAGTATTTT. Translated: CASSPGLATDTQYF.

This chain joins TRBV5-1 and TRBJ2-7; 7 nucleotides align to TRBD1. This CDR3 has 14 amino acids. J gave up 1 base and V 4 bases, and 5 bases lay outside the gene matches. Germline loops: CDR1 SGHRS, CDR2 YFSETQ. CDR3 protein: CASSLTDRSYEQYF. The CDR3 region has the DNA TGCGCCAGCAGCCTTACGGACAGGTCCTACGAGCAGTACTTC.

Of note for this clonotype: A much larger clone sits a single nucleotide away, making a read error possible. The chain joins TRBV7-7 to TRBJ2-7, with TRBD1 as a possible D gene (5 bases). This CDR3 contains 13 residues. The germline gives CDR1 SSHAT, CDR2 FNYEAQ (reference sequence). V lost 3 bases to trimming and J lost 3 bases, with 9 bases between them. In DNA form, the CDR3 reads TGTGCCAGCAGCTTGCGACAGAACTACGAGCAGTACTTC. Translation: CASSLRQNYEQYF.

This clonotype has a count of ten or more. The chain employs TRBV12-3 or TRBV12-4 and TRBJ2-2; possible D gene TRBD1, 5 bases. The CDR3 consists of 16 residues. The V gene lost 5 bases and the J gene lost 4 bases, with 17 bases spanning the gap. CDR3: CASSHLGHLITGELFF. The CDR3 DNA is TGTGCCAGCAGTCATTTAGGACACCTGATCACCGGGGAGCTGTTTTTT.

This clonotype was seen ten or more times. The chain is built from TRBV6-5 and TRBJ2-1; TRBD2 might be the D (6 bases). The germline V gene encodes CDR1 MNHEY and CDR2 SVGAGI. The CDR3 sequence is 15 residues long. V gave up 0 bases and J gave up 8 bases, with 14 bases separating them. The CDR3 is CASSYSSASSDEQFF. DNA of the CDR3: TGTGCCAGCAGTTACTCCTCGGCCTCTAGCGATGAGCAGTTCTTC.

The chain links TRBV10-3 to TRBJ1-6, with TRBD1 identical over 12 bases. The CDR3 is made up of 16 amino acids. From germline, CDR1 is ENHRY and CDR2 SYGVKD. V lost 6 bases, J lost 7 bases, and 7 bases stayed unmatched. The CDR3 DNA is TGTGCCATCAGCTACCGGGACAGGGGGCGGAATTCACCCCTCCACTTT. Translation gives CAISYRDRGRNSPLHF.

DNA of the CDR3: TGTGCCAGCAGCCCTAACCGTGACAGGAACACTGAAGCTTTCTTT. Its translation: CASSPNRDRNTEAFF. This chain joins TRBV7-3 and TRBJ1-1; D is perhaps TRBD1 (5 bases). V was shortened by 5 bases and J by 1 base, with 14 bases between the two germline ends. Germline V gene sequence: CDR1 SGHTA, CDR2 FQGTGA. This CDR3 comprises 15 residues.